This T cell receptor (beta chain) was identified in a study of blood T cells in healthy people across ages. Study-wide results and caveats: Leaving the PBMCs unsorted stopped any conclusive comparison of naive versus antigen-experienced cells.

A second about 7 to 11 cycle PCR used barcoded and J-beta primers. Each cDNA molecule received a tag from a template-switch adaptor that had 12 random nucleotides. Per-sample output comprised a minimum of 3 million paired-end reads containing CDR3. In TCRdb, the 5' RACE reads were re-called with MiXCR into one record per CDR3 protein. The data contain about 970,000 distinct CDR3 sequences, 45% to 60% of them singletons. For this clonotype: Antigen unknown.

This CDR3 comprises 14 residues. CDR1 and CDR2 (germline): SNHLY, FYNNEI. V and J are TRBV2 and TRBJ2-3; possibly TRBD2 for D (6 bases). Sequenced input: blood. The origin of this receptor is a woman aged 55-69 years in good health. In DNA, the CDR3 is TGTGTCAACGCAAAACCGGGACTCACAGATACGCAGTATTTT. The encoded protein is CVNAKPGLTDTQYF.